This TCR beta chain was sequenced in a study of radiotherapy plus CTLA-4 blockade in lung cancer. Produced via immunoSEQ multiplex PCR; TCRdb's table is partial and in-frame only. The sample has 62,000 or so clones; 79% are singletons. CDR1 is ENHRY and CDR2 is SYGVKD in the germline V gene. V lost 6 bases to trimming and J lost 8 bases; unmatched junction nucleotides: 7. The CDR3 extends over 15 amino acids. The specimen comprised peripheral blood, sampled from a patient treated with radiotherapy plus ipilimumab. The TCR comes from a human donor with non-small cell lung cancer who had a complete response to radiotherapy plus ipilimumab. The gene calls are TRBV10-3 and TRBJ2-1; the match to TRBD2 covers 13 bases. The CDR3: CAISPGTSGKDEQFF. In DNA form, the CDR3 reads TGTGCCATCAGCCCAGGGACTAGCGGGAAGGATGAGCAGTTCTTC.